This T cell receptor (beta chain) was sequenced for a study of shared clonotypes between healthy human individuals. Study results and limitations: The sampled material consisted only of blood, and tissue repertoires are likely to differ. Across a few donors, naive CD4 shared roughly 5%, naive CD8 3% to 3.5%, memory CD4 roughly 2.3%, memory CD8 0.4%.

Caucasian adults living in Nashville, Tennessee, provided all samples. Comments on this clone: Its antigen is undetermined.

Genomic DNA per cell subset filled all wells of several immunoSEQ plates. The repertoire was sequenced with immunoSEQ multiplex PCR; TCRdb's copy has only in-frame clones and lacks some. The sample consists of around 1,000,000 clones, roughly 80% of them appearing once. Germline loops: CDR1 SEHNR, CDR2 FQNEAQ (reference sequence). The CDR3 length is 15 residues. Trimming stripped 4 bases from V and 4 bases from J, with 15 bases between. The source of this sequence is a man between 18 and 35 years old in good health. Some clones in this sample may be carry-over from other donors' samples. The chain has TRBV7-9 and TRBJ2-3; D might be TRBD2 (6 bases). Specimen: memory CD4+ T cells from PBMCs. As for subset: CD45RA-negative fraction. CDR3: CASSSMAGWADTQYF. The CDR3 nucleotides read TGTGCCAGCAGCTCCATGGCGGGATGGGCAGATACGCAGTATTTT.